These 29 T cell receptor beta chains originate from one sample sequenced in a study of blood T cell repertoires in COVID-19. Assay used: immunoSEQ multiplex PCR; TCRdb lists only in-frame clones, some missing. This sample has almost 40,000 clones, with more than 80% found just once. Sequenced: peripheral blood. The receptors shown here come from a man between 60 and 70 years old with acute or convalescent COVID-19.

The rearrangement uses TRBV28 and TRBJ1-1, with 12 positions matching TRBD1. In germline, CDR1 is MDHEN, CDR2 SYDVKM. The CDR3 is 13 amino acids. The J segment lost 9 bases and the V segment lost 4 bases, leaving 3 bases of the junction unmatched. The CDR3 loop is CASSSRDRGQAFF. As DNA, the CDR3 is TGTGCCAGCAGTTCCCGGGACAGGGGGCAAGCTTTCTTT.

The V gene is TRBV7-8, the J gene TRBJ1-5; the D gene is possibly TRBD1 (6 bases). V dropped 2 bases and J dropped 4 bases, with 9 bases sitting between them. Germline V gene data show CDR1 as SGHVS and CDR2 as FQNEAQ. CDR3 size: 14 residues. Here the CDR3 DNA reads TGTGCCAGCAGCTTACAGGGGTCGAATCAGCCCCAGCATTTT. It encodes CASSLQGSNQPQHF.

The DNA of the CDR3 is TGTGCCAGCAGCCTCGGCAAGCAGGGTGAGGTTGAAGCTTTCTTT. Translation: CASSLGKQGEVEAFF. V and J are TRBV6-2 or TRBV6-3 and TRBJ1-1, with D possibly being TRBD1 (5 bases). CDR3 length: 15 residues. Germline CDR1 is MNHEY and CDR2 is SVGEGT. With 6 bases removed from V and 7 bases from J, the gap between germline ends came to 21 bases.

The V gene is TRBV10-3, the J gene TRBJ2-3, with 7 positions matching TRBD1. CDR1 is ENHRY, CDR2 SYGVKD, per germline. The junction had 8 bases not matched to a gene; V was cut back by 10 bases and J by 1 base. The CDR3 spans 14 residues. The CDR3 region is CATGDSRGTDTQYF. The DNA for the CDR3 is TGTGCCACCGGGGACAGTCGGGGCACAGATACGCAGTATTTT.

V and J are TRBV5-8 and TRBJ1-4; the match to TRBD1 covers 10 bases. Trimming took 4 bases from V and 8 from J; bases not matched to a gene: 8. The CDR3 extends over 15 amino acids. CDR1 SGHTS and CDR2 YDEGEE come from the germline V gene. This CDR3 is CASSGGTGVGEKLFF. CDR3 nucleotide sequence: TGTGCCAGCAGCGGGGGGACAGGGGTCGGCGAAAAACTGTTTTTT.

This rearrangement joins TRBV19 to TRBJ1-2; D not certain. The germline V gene has CDR1 LNHDA and CDR2 SQIVND (reference sequence). Trimming took off 4 bases at V and 2 bases at J, with 5 bases between the two ends. The CDR3 totals 12 residues. DNA of the CDR3: TGTGCCAGTAGTAACGGGAACTATGGCTACACCTTC. It specifies CASSNGNYGYTF.

The CDR3 coding sequence is TGCGCCAGCAGTCCCCCGGAGGGGGCAGAATATTTT. Translated: CASSPPEGAEYF. The chain carries TRBV23-1 and TRBJ1-3, with 7 positions matching TRBD1. TRBV23-1 is annotated as an ORF whose role is uncertain. This CDR3 has 12 residues. V lost 4 bases, J lost 15 bases, and 9 bases stayed unmatched.

This clone was observed a single time. The J gene is TRBJ2-7, the V gene TRBV24-1; D unclear. CDR3 size: 13 residues. The germline V and J ends were trimmed by 3 bases and 6 bases, with 11 bases remaining between them. Germline lookup yields CDR1 KGHDR and CDR2 SFDVKD. The CDR3, as DNA: TGTGCCACCAGTGATCTACCTTACGGCGAGCAGTACTTC. Translated: CATSDLPYGEQYF.

CDR3: CAIFPIRGQGWADTQYF. The CDR3 region has the DNA TGTGCCATCTTCCCAATCAGGGGGCAGGGTTGGGCAGATACGCAGTATTTT. The chain has TRBV4-2 and TRBJ2-3, with 8 nucleotides matching TRBD1. V lost 10 bases and J lost 4; bases outside the gene matches: 19. In germline, CDR1 is LGHNA, CDR2 YNFKEQ. This CDR3 has 17 amino acids.

The table lists this clone with a few counts. The chain uses TRBV3-1 (or the pseudogene TRBV3-2) and TRBJ1-4; 7 bases map to TRBD1. V dropped 8 bases and J dropped 3; count of bases not matched to a gene: 3. This CDR3 is 13 amino acids long. Germline CDR1 and CDR2: LGHDT and YNNKEL (reference sequence). CDR3: CASGQVPNEKLFF. The CDR3 region has the DNA TGTGCCAGCGGACAGGTCCCTAATGAAAAACTGTTTTTT.

This chain connects TRBV7-9 to TRBJ1-1; 8 nucleotides agree with TRBD1. CDR3 length: 12 residues. V shed 8 bases, J shed 11 bases, and the junction held 10 bases outside the gene matches. The germline CDR1 and CDR2 sequences are SEHNR and FQNEAQ (reference sequence). This chain's CDR3 is CASVPRGQEAFF. CDR3 DNA sequence: TGTGCCAGCGTACCAAGGGGACAGGAGGCTTTCTTT.

The rearrangement links TRBV28 to TRBJ2-5; TRBD1 is a possible D gene (5 bases). Germline V lookup: CDR1 MDHEN, CDR2 SYDVKM. The length of the CDR3 is 13 residues. Trimming took off 8 bases at V and 5 bases at J, with 15 bases between the two ends. The CDR3 is CASQWSGRETQYF. CDR3 DNA: TGTGCCAGCCAGTGGTCAGGGCGGGAGACCCAGTACTTC.

The CDR3 DNA sequence: TGTGCCTGGGCCCATTTCGCGACAGGGGGCACAGATACGCAGTATTTT. Amino acids: CAWAHFATGGTDTQYF. The chain recombines TRBV30 with TRBJ2-3; 8 bases fit TRBD1. Trimming at V came to 5 bases and at J to 1 base, leaving 11 bases not matched to a gene. CDR1 is GTSNPN and CDR2 is SVGIG in the germline V gene (reference sequence). CDR3 length equals 16 residues.

The sample holds a few counts of this clone. The chain is built from TRBV14 and TRBJ1-6; 7 positions match TRBD1. CDR1 is SGHDN and CDR2 is FVKESK in the germline V gene. J lost 10 bases, V lost 5 bases, and 5 bases had no gene match. The CDR3 covers 13 residues. The CDR3 region is CASSSTRGSPLHF. In DNA, the CDR3 is TGTGCCAGCAGCTCGACCAGGGGGTCACCCCTCCACTTT.

The rearrangement uses TRBV6-2 or TRBV6-3 and TRBJ1-1; TRBD1 matches 7 bases. After removal of 5 bases from V and 5 bases from J, the junction contained 5 bases not matched to a gene. Germline V gene lookup returns CDR1 MNHEY and CDR2 SVGEGT. The CDR3 covers 13 residues. The CDR3 is CASSQTGLTEAFF. The CDR3 bases are TGTGCCAGCAGTCAGACAGGGCTGACTGAAGCTTTCTTT.

V and J are TRBV3-1 (or the pseudogene TRBV3-2) and TRBJ1-2; a weak D match, TRBD1 (5 bases). Trimming shortened V by 0 bases and J by 8 bases, and 16 bases separated the two germline ends. The CDR3 consists of 15 residues. Germline V gene data show CDR1 as LGHDT and CDR2 as YNNKEL (reference sequence). In nucleotides, the CDR3 is TGTGCCAGCAGCCAAGATGCGGGGCCGCTCGGGGGCTACACCTTC. Translating it yields CASSQDAGPLGGYTF.

The V and J genes are TRBV13 and TRBJ2-3, with 9 nucleotides matching TRBD1. The junction had 2 bases not matched to a gene; V was cut back by 3 bases and J by 1 base. The CDR3 is 15 residues long. Germline CDR1 PRHDT, CDR2 FYEKMQ (reference sequence). For the CDR3, the DNA is TGTGCCAGCAGCTTCCGGACAGGGGGCACAGATACGCAGTATTTT. As protein: CASSFRTGGTDTQYF.

This chain joins TRBV7-2 and TRBJ1-2; TRBD1 might be the D (6 bases). V lost 11 bases, J lost 0 bases, and 10 bases lay in between. Germline V gives CDR1 SGHTA, CDR2 FQGNSA. The CDR3 has 12 residues. This CDR3 reads CAWAGANYGYTF. The CDR3 nucleotides read TGTGCCTGGGCAGGGGCTAACTATGGCTACACCTTC.

The chain uses TRBV19 and TRBJ2-3; 12 nucleotides agree with TRBD2. Germline trimming cut 3 bases from V and 6 bases from J; bases unmatched to any gene: 7. Germline V gene lookup returns CDR1 LNHDA and CDR2 SQIVND (reference sequence). The CDR3 runs 16 residues. This CDR3 reads CASSIQTSGRRDTQYF. The CDR3 DNA is TGTGCCAGTAGTATCCAAACTAGCGGGAGGCGGGATACGCAGTATTTT.

This clone was seen more than once but under ten times. This sequence joins TRBV7-9 and TRBJ2-5, with TRBD2 matching 13 bases. After removal of 5 bases from V and 5 bases from J, the junction contained 8 bases not matched to a gene. The CDR3 totals 16 residues. Germline CDR1 is SEHNR and CDR2 is FQNEAQ (reference sequence). The CDR3, as DNA: TGTGCCAGCAGCCCCGCGGGGACTAGCGGGGCTGAGACCCAGTACTTC. Translating gives CASSPAGTSGAETQYF. The full variable domain, completed using reference TRBV7-9 and TRBJ2-5, is DTGVSQNPRHKITKRGQNVTFRCDPISEHNRLYWYRQTLGQGPEFLTYFQNEAQLEKSRLLSDRFSAERPKGSFSTLEIQRTEQGDSAMYLCASSPAGTSGAETQYFGPGTRLLVL.

The table lists this clone with a count of one. The chain links TRBV2 to TRBJ1-6; 10 nucleotides align to TRBD1. The CDR3 spans 19 residues. Unmatched junction bases numbered 12, after V lost 7 bases and J lost 0 bases. Germline V lookup: CDR1 SNHLY, CDR2 FYNNEI. CDR3 bases: TGTGCCAGCACGAGGATGAGACAGGGGGCGTTCTCCTATAATTCACCCCTCCACTTT. This sequence encodes CASTRMRQGAFSYNSPLHF. The entire variable domain, with the rest obtained from reference TRBV2 and TRBJ1-6, is as follows: EPEVTQTPSHQVTQMGQEVILRCVPISNHLYFYWYRQILGQKVEFLVSFYNNEISEKSEIFDDQFSVERPDGSNFTLKIRSTKLEDSAMYFCASTRMRQGAFSYNSPLHFGNGTRLTVT.

CDR3 nucleotide sequence: TGTGCCACCAGCAGAGCCCCAGGGGGTGGTGAGCCCCAGCATTTT. Its protein is CATSRAPGGGEPQHF. V usage is TRBV15 and J usage is TRBJ1-5, with 7 bases that match TRBD1. Germline V CDR1 and CDR2: LNHNV, YYDKDF (reference sequence). The CDR3 is made up of 15 amino acids. V lost 1 base, J lost 8 bases, and 8 bases stayed unmatched.

This clone was seen a single time. Germline is not matched at one junction end, which may reflect a read error. This sequence joins TRBV11-2 and TRBJ1-1, with D hard to call. In germline, CDR1 is SGHAT, CDR2 FQNNGV. The CDR3 runs to 14 residues. In nucleotides, the CDR3 is TGTCCCAGCAGCTTGCCACATTTGAACACTGAAGCTTTCTTT. It translates to CPSSLPHLNTEAFF.

The chain employs TRBV23-1 and TRBJ2-7, with TRBD1 matching 7 bases. TRBV23-1 is labeled an ORF, and its function is uncertain. The trim removed 5 bases at V and 0 bases at J, leaving 22 bases unmatched. The length of the CDR3 is 20 residues. The CDR3 here is CASSTRDSLTYGRLSYEQYF. The CDR3 coding sequence is TGCGCCAGCAGTACCCGGGACAGCCTGACTTACGGCCGACTCTCCTACGAGCAGTACTTC.

The chain recombines TRBV3-1 (or the pseudogene TRBV3-2) with TRBJ2-3, with D perhaps TRBD1 (6 bases). Germline V CDR1 and CDR2: LGHDT, YNNKEL (reference sequence). The CDR3 is made up of 15 amino acids. The V gene lost 3 bases and the J gene lost 12 bases, with 22 bases spanning the gap. CDR3 residues: CASSQGTRGPLSQYF. DNA of the CDR3: TGTGCCAGCAGCCAGGGGACCAGGGGTCCCCTCTCTCAGTATTTT.

The chain links TRBV11-2 to TRBJ2-1; 8 bases line up with TRBD2. The trim removed 8 bases at V and 8 bases at J, leaving 14 bases unmatched. Per germline, CDR1 SGHAT and CDR2 FQNNGV. This CDR3 comprises 15 residues. CDR3 DNA sequence: TGTGCCAGCGGGCCCGGCAGCGGGAGTGTGTATGAGCAGTTCTTC. Translating it yields CASGPGSGSVYEQFF.

The chain carries TRBV19 and TRBJ1-1, with TRBD1 matching 8 bases. V shed 6 bases, J shed 1 base, and the junction held 4 bases outside the gene matches. CDR3 length: 14 residues. The germline V gene encodes CDR1 LNHDA and CDR2 SQIVND (reference sequence). The CDR3 DNA reads TGTGCCAGTAGCCCGGGACAGGCGAACACTGAAGCTTTCTTT. It translates to CASSPGQANTEAFF. Variable domain in full (rest from reference TRBV19 and TRBJ1-1): DGGITQSPKYLFRKEGQNVTLSCEQNLNHDAMYWYRQDPGQGLRLIYYSQIVNDFQKGDIAEGYSVSREKKESFPLTVTSAQKNPTAFYLCASSPGQANTEAFFGQGTRLTVV.

This chain connects TRBV25-1 to TRBJ1-1; 7 bases are shared with TRBD1. This CDR3 has 13 amino acids. The germline gives CDR1 MGHDK, CDR2 SYGVNS. J was trimmed by 4 bases and V by 6 bases; bases with no gene match: 5. The CDR3 is CASSLTGFTEAFF. CDR3 in DNA: TGTGCCAGCAGCTTGACAGGGTTCACTGAAGCTTTCTTT.

V and J are TRBV19 and TRBJ2-1; the match to TRBD2 covers 9 bases. V gave up 6 bases and J gave up 7 bases; unmatched junction bases: 7. There are 14 residues in the CDR3. Looked up from germline, CDR1 is LNHDA and CDR2 is SQIVND (reference sequence). The CDR3: CASRTGTSLNEQFF. For the CDR3, the DNA is TGTGCCAGTAGGACCGGGACTAGCTTAAATGAGCAGTTCTTC. The variable domain in full, with the rest retrieved from reference TRBV19 and TRBJ2-1, is DGGITQSPKYLFRKEGQNVTLSCEQNLNHDAMYWYRQDPGQGLRLIYYSQIVNDFQKGDIAEGYSVSREKKESFPLTVTSAQKNPTAFYLCASRTGTSLNEQFFGPGTRLTVL.